Each of the 22 T cell receptor beta chains below was sequenced from the same sample in a study of T cells after posttransplantation cyclophosphamide. Controls had myeloablative marrow grafts with methotrexate and calcineurin inhibitor, sampled at 1 year. The method was immunoSEQ multiplex PCR; TCRdb's version includes in-frame clones alone and lacks a portion of them. Among around 16,000 clones listed, approximately 84% were seen once. The sequences come from PBMCs, collected 350 to 400 days after allogeneic stem cell transplant with calcineurin inhibitor and methotrexate. These receptors came from a young adult male patient who received an allogeneic stem cell transplant from a related donor, was CMV-positive, and had no GVHD. These T cells may partly come from the graft donor.

J is TRBJ1-5 and V is TRBV7-9, with 7 bases fitting TRBD1. Germline V gives CDR1 SEHNR, CDR2 FQNEAQ (reference sequence). The CDR3 is made up of 14 amino acids. V was clipped by 5 bases and J by 5 bases; unmatched bases: 6. The CDR3 coding sequence is TGTGCCAGCAGCCAAAAAGACAGGGATCAGCCCCAGCATTTT. This encodes CASSQKDRDQPQHF.

The CDR3 spells CASSERGQGGRDNEQFF. As DNA, the CDR3 is TGCGCCAGCAGTGAGAGGGGACAGGGGGGCCGAGACAATGAGCAGTTCTTC. This chain connects TRBV10-2 to TRBJ2-1; 11 nucleotides line up with TRBD1. The germline V gene has CDR1 WSHSY and CDR2 SAAADI. Trimming took 2 bases from V and 5 from J; bases not matched to a gene: 8. The CDR3 covers 17 residues.

The table lists this clone with a count of one. The chain is built from TRBV28 and TRBJ1-5, with 12 nucleotides matching TRBD1. J lost 2 bases, V lost 6 bases, and 11 bases had no gene match. Germline V gives CDR1 MDHEN, CDR2 SYDVKM. The CDR3 extends over 18 amino acids. This chain's CDR3 is CASRTGTGGIRGNQPQHF. The DNA of the CDR3 is TGTGCCAGCAGAACGGGGACAGGGGGCATACGGGGCAATCAGCCCCAGCATTTT.

The genes are TRBV28 and TRBJ2-1, with D unclear. Germline CDR1 is MDHEN and CDR2 is SYDVKM. The V end was cut by 10 bases, the J end by 9 bases, with 10 bases between. The CDR3 has 10 amino acids. The CDR3 DNA reads TGTGCCATCGCAGCGAGTGAGCAGTTCTTC. It specifies CAIAASEQFF. Full variable domain (missing parts from reference TRBV28 and TRBJ2-1): DVKVTQSSRYLVKRTGEKVFLECVQDMDHENMFWYRQDPGLGLRLIYFSYDVKMKEKGDIPEGYSVSREKKERFSLILESASTNQTSMYLCAIAASEQFFGPGTRLTVL.

This clone is judged medium-sized (0.01 to 0.1%). The V call is TRBV7-9, the J call TRBJ2-1; the match to TRBD2 covers 13 bases. J was trimmed by 9 bases and V by 5 bases; bases with no gene match: 13. The CDR3 spans 17 residues. CDR1 SEHNR and CDR2 FQNEAQ come from the germline V gene (reference sequence). CDR3 residues: CASSPGRLAGGIGEQFF. The CDR3 DNA follows: TGTGCCAGCAGCCCAGGGCGACTAGCGGGAGGTATAGGTGAGCAGTTCTTC. Complete variable domain (other parts from reference TRBV7-9 and TRBJ2-1): DTGVSQNPRHKITKRGQNVTFRCDPISEHNRLYWYRQTLGQGPEFLTYFQNEAQLEKSRLLSDRFSAERPKGSFSTLEIQRTEQGDSAMYLCASSPGRLAGGIGEQFFGPGTRLTVL.

Only one count was recorded for this clone. V is TRBV28 and J is TRBJ2-3; D is unresolved. CDR3 length equals 14 residues. Germline V gene data show CDR1 as MDHEN and CDR2 as SYDVKM. The V end lost 3 bases, the J end lost 3 bases, and 10 bases lay between the germline ends. The CDR3 sequence is CASSFAVRTDTQYF. The CDR3 nucleotides are TGTGCCAGCAGTTTCGCAGTAAGAACAGATACGCAGTATTTT.

This clone was detected only once. The genes are TRBV19 and TRBJ2-5, with no clear D. The last part of the DNA fits TRBJ2-7 better; the J call may be wrong. Germline assignment: CDR1 LNHDA and CDR2 SQIVND (reference sequence). The CDR3 runs to 15 residues. The CDR3 region has the DNA TGTGCCAGTAGTACCCTGACGACTGGCTCCTACGAGCAGTACTTC. It specifies CASSTLTTGSYEQYF.

CDR3 nucleotide sequence: TGTGCCAGCAGTTTGCCAGGGGGACAGTCGGTTCAGCCCCAGCATTTT. The encoded protein is CASSLPGGQSVQPQHF. V usage is TRBV28 and J usage is TRBJ1-5, with 7 bases that match TRBD1. J lost 6 bases, V lost 3 bases, and 11 bases had no gene match. This CDR3 region has 16 residues. Germline V gives CDR1 MDHEN, CDR2 SYDVKM.

The gene calls are TRBV2 and TRBJ2-7, with TRBD2 as a possible D gene (5 bases). With 9 bases removed from V and 3 bases from J, the gap between germline ends came to 15 bases. The CDR3 has 13 amino acids. Germline V CDR1 and CDR2: SNHLY, FYNNEI. The CDR3 sequence: CASTADGLYEQYF. The CDR3 DNA reads TGTGCCAGTACAGCGGACGGACTCTACGAGCAGTACTTC.

The V and J genes are TRBV27 and TRBJ1-1; the match to TRBD1 covers 9 bases. The germline V gene encodes CDR1 MNHEY and CDR2 SMNVEV (reference sequence). After removal of 4 bases from V and 2 bases from J, the junction contained 11 bases not matched to a gene. The CDR3 extends over 17 amino acids. The CDR3 coding sequence is TGTGCCAGCAGTTCCTCAAACAGGGGGCCTAAAAACACTGAAGCTTTCTTT. It specifies CASSSSNRGPKNTEAFF.

The chain couples TRBV11-1 to TRBJ2-5; 12 nucleotides line up with TRBD2. The better agreement between TRBJ2-7 and the DNA end casts doubt on the J call. The germline V gene has CDR1 SGHAT and CDR2 FQDESV (reference sequence). The CDR3 runs 16 residues. CDR3 amino acids: CASSPHLAGGQYEQYF. DNA of the CDR3: TGTGCCAGCAGCCCGCACCTAGCGGGAGGGCAGTACGAGCAGTACTTC.

The V and J genes are TRBV7-2 and TRBJ1-3; a weak D match, TRBD1 (5 bases). Trimming removed 5 bases at V and 0 bases at J, with 11 bases between. There are 15 residues in the CDR3. Germline values: CDR1 SGHTA, CDR2 FQGNSA. The CDR3 protein is CASSPTGASGNTIYF. As DNA, the CDR3 is TGTGCCAGCAGCCCAACAGGTGCCTCTGGAAACACCATATATTTT. The whole variable domain, filled in from reference TRBV7-2 and TRBJ1-3, reads GAGVSQSPSNKVTEKGKDVELRCDPISGHTALYWYRQSLGQGLEFLIYFQGNSAPDKSGLPSDRFSAERTGGSVSTLTIQRTQQEDSAVYLCASSPTGASGNTIYFGEGSWLTVV.

This chain uses TRBV30 with TRBJ1-2, with D uncertain. The CDR3 spans 12 residues. Germline V gene sequence: CDR1 GTSNPN, CDR2 SVGIG (reference sequence). V gave up 3 bases and J gave up 2 bases, with 7 bases separating them. CDR3 coding DNA: TGTGCCTGGAGAAGCAGGAACTATGGCTACACCTTC. The encoded protein is CAWRSRNYGYTF. Supplemented by reference TRBV30 and TRBJ1-2, the full variable domain reads SQTIHQWPATLVQPVGSPLSLECTVEGTSNPNLYWYRQAAGRGLQLLFYSVGIGQISSEVPQNLSASRPQDRQFILSSKKLLLSDSGFYLCAWRSRNYGYTFGSGTRLTVV.

This chain connects TRBV6-5 to TRBJ2-7, with D possibly TRBD2 on 6 matching bases. This CDR3 has 13 residues. Germline lookup yields CDR1 MNHEY and CDR2 SVGAGI. V shed 1 base and J shed 4 bases, with 8 bases lying between them. The CDR3 sequence is CASSYLGTYEQYF. CDR3 nucleotides: TGTGCCAGCAGTTACTTGGGGACTTACGAGCAGTACTTC.

On this clone: The junction and the germline gene differ at one end; a read error may be behind it. This chain connects TRBV6-4 to TRBJ2-1; 7 nucleotides line up with TRBD2. The length of the CDR3 is 13 residues. Germline V gene sequence: CDR1 MRHNA, CDR2 SNTAGT. This CDR3 is CASSEREYSEQFF. In DNA form, the CDR3 reads TGTGCCAGCAGTGAGCGGGAGTACAGTGAGCAGTTCTTC.

This chain connects TRBV5-4 to TRBJ2-1; D possibly corresponds to TRBD2 (5 bases). Germline lookup yields CDR1 SGHNT and CDR2 YYREEE (reference sequence). Trimming removed 4 bases at V and 9 bases at J, with 20 bases between. The CDR3 consists of 15 residues. Here the CDR3 reads CASSPQVGEGREQFF. The CDR3 DNA sequence: TGTGCCAGCAGCCCCCAGGTGGGAGAGGGCCGTGAGCAGTTCTTC.

The V gene is TRBV11-2, the J gene TRBJ2-1; TRBD2 matches at 7 bases. Germline V gene sequence: CDR1 SGHAT, CDR2 FQNNGV. This CDR3 is built from 20 residues. After removal of 0 bases from V and 2 bases from J, the junction contained 16 bases not matched to a gene. The CDR3 nucleotides are TGTGCCAGCAGCTTAGATATGGTTCTTGGCGCTGGGAGGGCCTACAATGAGCAGTTCTTC. Its protein is CASSLDMVLGAGRAYNEQFF.

V usage is TRBV19 and J usage is TRBJ1-1; D is ambiguous. The CDR3 covers 16 residues. The V gene's germline CDR1 is LNHDA and CDR2 SQIVND (reference sequence). V lost 2 bases to trimming and J lost 2 bases, with 15 bases between them. The DNA for the CDR3 is TGTGCCAGTAGTATAACGTATTTGGGCAGCAACACTGAAGCTTTCTTT. Translated, it gives CASSITYLGSNTEAFF.

In its sample, this clone was seen once. The chain has TRBV4-3 and TRBJ2-3; perhaps TRBD1 as D (6 bases). V lost 0 bases, J lost 2 bases, and 15 bases lay in between. There are 17 residues in the CDR3. Germline V CDR1 and CDR2: LGHNA, YSLEER. The CDR3 DNA follows: TGCGCCAGCAGCCAAGATCGGACAGCCTCTCTCACAGATACGCAGTATTTT. It codes for CASSQDRTASLTDTQYF.

The chain recombines TRBV2 with TRBJ2-5; D possibly corresponds to TRBD2 (5 bases). The J call is doubtful: the DNA matches TRBJ2-7 better. Germline V gives CDR1 SNHLY, CDR2 FYNNEI. The CDR3 is 14 amino acids. The CDR3 DNA reads TGTGCCAGCAGTGGGGGTCTAGCCACCTACGAGCAGTACTTC. Encoded protein: CASSGGLATYEQYF.

The chain uses TRBV7-2 and TRBJ2-7; 8 nucleotides align to TRBD2. J lost 7 bases, V lost 5 bases, and 13 bases had no gene match. The CDR3 totals 15 residues. CDR1 is SGHTA and CDR2 is FQGNSA in the germline V gene. CDR3 coding DNA: TGTGCCAGCAGCGCCGGGAGGGCCAATAATAGAGAGCAGTACTTC. Its translation is CASSAGRANNREQYF.

The J gene is TRBJ1-4, the V gene TRBV10-3; 12 bases match TRBD1. The V and J ends lost 5 bases and 7 bases, in that order; junction bases with no gene match: 8. This CDR3 comprises 16 residues. Germline CDR1 is ENHRY and CDR2 is SYGVKD. CDR3 loop: CAISPGQGAGGEKLFF. CDR3 coding DNA: TGTGCCATCAGTCCGGGACAGGGGGCTGGGGGTGAAAAACTGTTTTTT.